This is a list of T cell receptor beta chains from one sample in a study of memory CD4+ T cells and cytomegalovirus serostatus. Clones were read by immunoSEQ multiplex PCR, and TCRdb kept only the in-frame ones, dropping some. Among about 52,000 clones listed, about 78% were seen once. The sequencing input was memory CD4+ T cells from blood. The receptors were gathered from an adult in good health and CMV-seronegative. The CDR3 runs from the conserved cysteine through the conserved F or W. D genes are given only for firm matches. Clone sizes are given selectively: once, few, many, or a class where the clone is expanded.

-	TRBV28	once	TRBJ2-7	CASSVGTLTYEQYF	TGTGCCAGCAGTGTCGGGACACTCACCTACGAGCAGTACTTC
-	TRBV28	-	TRBJ2-3	CASSLYGTDSTDTQYF	TGTGCCAGCAGCCTTTACGGTACAGATAGCACAGATACGCAGTATTTT
-	TRBV5-1	-	TRBJ2-5	CASSRSTETQYF	TGCGCCAGCAGCCGTAGTACGGAGACCCAGTACTTC
-	TRBV19	-	TRBJ2-2	CASSPGSGTGELFF	TGTGCCAGTAGTCCGGGCTCGGGGACCGGGGAGCTGTTTTTT
-	TRBV14	-	TRBJ1-2	CASSQGLWDYSTYGYTF	TGTGCCAGCAGCCAAGGATTGTGGGACTACTCGACTTACGGCTACACCTTC
-	TRBV11-2	few	TRBJ2-5	CASSLYPRQKETQYF	TGTGCCAGCAGCTTGTACCCGCGACAGAAAGAGACCCAGTACTTC
-	TRBV30	medium-sized	TRBJ1-1	CAWSFRINTEAFF	TGTGCCTGGAGTTTCCGAATAAACACTGAAGCTTTCTTT
-	TRBV6-6	-	TRBJ1-4	CASSPLRANEKLFF	TGTGCCAGCAGTCCGCTGAGGGCTAATGAAAAACTGTTTTTT
-	TRBV5-8	-	TRBJ1-4	CAAGGGNEKLFF	TGTGCCGCCGGAGGGGGTAATGAAAAACTGTTTTTT
-	TRBV4-3	-	TRBJ1-4	CASSQEASGREKLFF	TGCGCCAGCAGCCAAGAAGCTTCAGGGCGGGAAAAACTGTTTTTT
TRBD1	TRBV10-3	-	TRBJ2-7	CAIRGTGGAYEQYF	TGTGCCATCAGGGGGACAGGGGGAGCCTACGAGCAGTACTTC
-	TRBV29-1	-	TRBJ1-1	CSVSGQNTEAFF	TGCAGCGTTTCTGGACAGAACACTGAAGCTTTCTTT
TRBD1	TRBV25-1	-	TRBJ1-3	CASSYRGETIYF	TGTGCCAGCAGTTACAGGGGTGAAACCATATATTTT
-	TRBV29-1	-	TRBJ2-5	CSVRDGGETQYF	TGCAGCGTTAGGGATGGGGGAGAGACCCAGTACTTC
-	TRBV6-6	-	TRBJ1-1	CASSARGGGDTEAFF	TGTGCCAGCAGTGCCCGAGGGGGTGGGGACACTGAAGCTTTCTTT
-	TRBV6-1	-	TRBJ2-1	CASKGTVVVNEQFF	TGTGCCAGCAAGGGGACGGTAGTCGTGAATGAGCAGTTCTTC
TRBD1	TRBV2	once	TRBJ1-2	CASRRTGANYGYTF	TGTGCCAGCAGAAGAACAGGGGCAAACTATGGCTACACCTTC
TRBD1	TRBV5-1	-	TRBJ1-4	CASSHTGTGIGNEKLFF	TGCGCCAGCAGCCATACCGGGACAGGGATCGGTAATGAAAAACTGTTTTTT
-	TRBV6-6	-	TRBJ1-4	CASSRRQEKLFF	TGTGCCAGCAGTCGTAGACAGGAAAAACTGTTTTTT
-	TRBV11-2	-	TRBJ2-3	CASSLERGSDTQYF	TGTGCCAGCAGCTTAGAGAGGGGTTCAGATACGCAGTATTTT
TRBD2	TRBV6-1	-	TRBJ2-3	CASRAGGGVDTQYF	TGTGCCAGCAGGGCGGGCGGGGGGGTCGATACGCAGTATTTT
TRBD1	TRBV7-2	-	TRBJ1-2	CASSGQARGYTF	TGTGCCAGCAGCGGACAGGCGCGCGGCTACACCTTC
-	TRBV6-5	few	TRBJ1-6	CASSYIDRLHF	TGTGCCAGCAGTTACATCGACAGGCTCCACTTT
-	TRBV5-1	-	TRBJ2-1	CASSDYNEQFF	TGCGCCAGCAGCGACTACAATGAGCAGTTCTTC
-	TRBV5-1	-	TRBJ1-1	CASSLMRQSTEAFF	TGCGCCAGCAGCTTGATGAGACAGTCCACTGAAGCTTTCTTT
-	TRBV5-1	-	TRBJ2-7	CASTLAGRFLDEQYF	TGCGCCAGCACACTTGCAGGGAGGTTTTTGGACGAGCAGTACTTC
-	TRBV27	-	TRBJ1-4	CASGSTGYDEKLFF	TGTGCCAGCGGATCTACAGGGTACGATGAAAAACTGTTTTTT
-	TRBV4-2	-	TRBJ1-6	CASSQEGSGLGSPLHF	TGTGCCAGCAGCCAAGAGGGGTCCGGGTTAGGGTCACCCCTCCACTTT
TRBD1	TRBV6-1	once	TRBJ1-4	CASSEMTGNEKLFF	TGTGCCAGCAGTGAGATGACAGGGAATGAAAAACTGTTTTTT